This T cell receptor (beta chain) was obtained from a study of blood T cell repertoires in COVID-19. Under the authors' procedure: Amplifying reference gene primers gave estimates of nucleated cell counts. The assay was immunoSEQ multiplex PCR, and TCRdb's table has in-frame clones only and misses some. V, J and clone size were drawn from that table, and D and trimming were deduced from the DNA. Here the sample spans about 210,000 clones, 70% to 90% being singletons. Per germline, CDR1 SGHAT and CDR2 FQNNGV. This CDR3 has 17 amino acids. Losses at the gene ends were 1 base for V and 6 bases for J; bases not matched to a gene: 14.

The receptor was derived from a man aged 40-55 years with acute or convalescent COVID-19. The chain has TRBV11-2 and TRBJ2-5, with TRBD2 matching 7 bases. The sample was peripheral blood. CDR3 bases: TGTGCCAGCAGCTTAGTTTTGGGGGGGAGTGTTATCCAGACCCAGTACTTC. Translated: CASSLVLGGSVIQTQYF.